This T cell receptor beta chain emerged from a study of T cell responses to AZD1222 COVID-19 vaccine. Study-wide results and limits: It should be noted that donors were predominantly white British and more often female, and clonal diversity was possibly underestimated. The study identified only a handful of AZD1222 recipients as seropositive at baseline. Repertoires were obtained solely post-peak T cell response.

The CDR3 runs 15 residues. V shed 2 bases, J shed 6 bases, and the junction held 9 bases outside the gene matches. Germline CDR1 is GTSNPN and CDR2 is SVGIG (reference sequence). Clones were sequenced by immunoSEQ multiplex PCR, and TCRdb holds only the in-frame ones, with some missing. This sample has about 73,000 clones, with approximately 92% found just once. As for this clone: The target antigen is unknown.

This clonotype was obtained from an adult who received the AZD1222 COVID-19 vaccine. The chain joins TRBV30 to TRBJ1-4; 7 bases line up with TRBD1. The specimen was peripheral blood, collected 28 days after the second AZD1222 dose. The CDR3 DNA is TGTGCCTGGAGTCGGCGAGGGGGCAGACATGAAAAACTGTTTTTT. It codes for CAWSRRGGRHEKLFF.